The clone carrying this T cell receptor beta chain was recorded a few times. This CDR3 is 15 amino acids long. Looked up from germline, CDR1 is MGHRA and CDR2 is YSYEKL. The V segment lost 0 bases and the J segment 4 bases; nucleotides outside the gene matches: 4. The sample is drawn from a study of T cells in Graves' hyperthyroidism and ophthalmopathy. For the diagnoses, clinical symptoms, serum thyroxine and TRAb, thyroid ultrasound and orbital computed tomography were used. RNA transcripts yielded amplified TCR beta CDR3 regions. HTBI primers drove first-round RT-PCR of the TCR CDR3. TCRdb re-called the multiplex PCR reads with MiXCR, one entry per CDR3 protein. The sample yields around 420,000 distinct CDR3 sequences, about 15% seen once.

This sequence originates from a woman younger than 30 with Graves' hyperthyroidism. Sequencing was performed on blood. The chain has TRBV4-1 and TRBJ2-7; TRBD1 matches 9 bases. CDR3: CASSQDGTGRYEQYF. CDR3 nucleotide sequence: TGCGCCAGCAGCCAAGATGGGACAGGGAGGTACGAGCAGTACTTC.